The TCR beta chain described here comes from a study of regulatory T cells in long-lasting Graves disease (dated by TCRdb to about 2021). Context from the whole study: Persistent Graves' disease was defined as antithyroid drug treatment for over 5 years with persistently positive TSH receptor autoantibodies. Peripheral blood TCR sequencing and RNA sequencing compared persistent Graves' disease patients with newly diagnosed Graves' disease patients. TCR sequencing covered around 13 persistent and roughly 20 newly diagnosed Graves' disease patients, some 35 samples in total. The study was conducted in China and was registered as a clinical trial. On average, persistent Graves' disease patients in the clinical cohort had been on antithyroid drugs for about 9.7 years. The study at large found these results: The study examined only peripheral blood because the primary lesion, thyroid tissue, could not be accessed. Sequencing and analysis were limited to the TCR beta chain. Persistent disease showed preferential use of TRBV28, TRBJ1-2 and TRBJ2-5, whereas newly diagnosed disease favored TRBV20-1 and TRBJ2-1. A larger number of public clonotypes was shared among persistent patients (more than 2,500) than among newly diagnosed patients (around 880). As a limitation, the authors acknowledged that the small sample size may reduce accuracy. Lower TCR Shannon entropy and fewer highly expanded clones were observed in persistent Graves' disease patients than in newly diagnosed patients, which suggested clonal expansion.

The time point label on this specimen signifies: persistent/refractory GD, antithyroid drugs over 5 years with positive TRAb. For both TCR sequencing and RNA sequencing, RNA was extracted from PBMCs in TRIzol. The diagnosis of Graves' disease followed American Thyroid Association guidelines. Patients for the study were recruited at an endocrinology department in Xi'an, China. Each patient gave 9 to 10 milliliters of peripheral blood, collected in an EDTA anticoagulant tube. Ficoll Paque Plus density gradient separation was used to isolate PBMCs, and no further T cell sorting was performed. An Agilent 2100 Bioanalyzer and agarose gel were used to assess RNA quality, and a NanoDrop 2000 was used to measure RNA concentration. This clonotype has at least ten counts. This clone's antigen is unknown. No base-level quality is on record; no much larger clone is a single base apart. The library was prepared using multiplex PCR. This sample was sequenced with an Illumina HiSeq 4000. CDR3 regions were amplified by Arm-PCR with iRepertoire HTBI primers to construct TCR beta libraries. Gel purification was performed on PCR products prior to sequencing. The authors' pipeline ran thus. Across samples, some 62 TRBV and roughly 13 TRBJ segments were identified and used for gene usage analysis of CDR3 amino acid clonotypes. COPE and FqMerger were used to merge filtered high-quality paired reads into contigs. BLAST was used to align contigs to IMGT TRBV, TRBD and TRBJ reference genes, with CDR3 defined following IMGT. Any clonotype with a frequency above 0.1% was counted as a highly expanded clone. Shannon entropy served as the measure of repertoire diversity, while the Gini coefficient captured V-J evenness. A clonotype found in more than one individual was treated as public. The public reads were run again by TCRdb, first through fastp at Q25 and then through MiXCR, and only productive beta chains were kept. One record per CDR3 amino acid sequence lists the most common genes and DNA. The V and J calls shown here were made by TCRdb, not taken from the authors' results. The sample records a few hundred thousand distinct CDR3 sequences, around a fifth of which are singletons. In total, the top ten clones hold less than 15% of the sample.

V and J are trimmed by 5 bases and 0 bases, and the gene matches miss 8 bases of the junction. CDR1 and CDR2 are read off the germline V gene as MNHEY and SVGEGT. The CDR3, cysteine through phenylalanine, is 17 amino acids long. The CDR3 DNA has 51 bases and is translated from base 1. The receptor was isolated from a female donor with Graves disease. The receptor chain draws on TRBV6-2 or TRBV6-3 and TRBJ2-5, with 11 central nucleotides matching TRBD2. The sample was peripheral blood mononuclear cells (PBMCs), taken when the disease was refractory, from a patient treated with antithyroid drugs. The DNA reads TGTGCCAGCAGTGAGACCGGGACTAGCGGATACCAAGAGACCCAGTACTTC. Translation gives CASSETGTSGYQETQYF.